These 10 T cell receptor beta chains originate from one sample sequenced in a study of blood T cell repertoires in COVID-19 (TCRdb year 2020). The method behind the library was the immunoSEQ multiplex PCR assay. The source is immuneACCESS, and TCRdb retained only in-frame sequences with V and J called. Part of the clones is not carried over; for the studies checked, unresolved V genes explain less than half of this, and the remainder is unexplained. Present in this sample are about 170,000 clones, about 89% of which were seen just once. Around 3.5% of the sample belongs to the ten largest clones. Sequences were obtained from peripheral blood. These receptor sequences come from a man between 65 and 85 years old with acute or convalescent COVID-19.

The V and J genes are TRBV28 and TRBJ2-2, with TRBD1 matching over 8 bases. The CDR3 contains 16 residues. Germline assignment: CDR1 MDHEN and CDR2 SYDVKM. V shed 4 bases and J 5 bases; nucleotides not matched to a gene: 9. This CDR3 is CASSYSGTGLTGELFF. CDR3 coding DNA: TGTGCCAGCAGTTATTCCGGGACAGGACTAACCGGGGAGCTGTTTTTT.

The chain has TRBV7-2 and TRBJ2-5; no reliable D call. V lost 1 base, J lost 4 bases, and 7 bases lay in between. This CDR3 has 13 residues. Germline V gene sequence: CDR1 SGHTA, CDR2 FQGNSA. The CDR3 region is CASSLGPRETQYF. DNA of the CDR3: TGTGCCAGCAGCTTAGGCCCTAGAGAGACCCAGTACTTC.

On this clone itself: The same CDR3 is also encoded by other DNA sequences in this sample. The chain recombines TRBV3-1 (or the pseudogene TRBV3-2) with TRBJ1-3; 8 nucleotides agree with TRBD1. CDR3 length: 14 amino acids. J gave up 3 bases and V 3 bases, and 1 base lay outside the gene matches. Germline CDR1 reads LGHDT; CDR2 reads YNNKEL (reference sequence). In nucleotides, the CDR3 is TGTGCCAGCAGCCACGGACAGGGTGGAAACACCATATATTTT. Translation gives CASSHGQGGNTIYF.

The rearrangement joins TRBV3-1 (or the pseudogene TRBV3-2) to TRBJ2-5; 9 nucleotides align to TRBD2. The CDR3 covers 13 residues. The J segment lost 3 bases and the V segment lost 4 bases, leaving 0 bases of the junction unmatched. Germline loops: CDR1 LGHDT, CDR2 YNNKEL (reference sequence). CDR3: CASSRGGEETQYF. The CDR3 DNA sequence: TGTGCCAGCAGCCGCGGGGGGGAAGAGACCCAGTACTTC.

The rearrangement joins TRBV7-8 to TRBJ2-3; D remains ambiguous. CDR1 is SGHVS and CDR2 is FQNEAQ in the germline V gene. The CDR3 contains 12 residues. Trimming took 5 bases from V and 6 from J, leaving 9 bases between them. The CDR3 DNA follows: TGTGCCAGCAGCCCCGGGTCCGATACGCAGTATTTT. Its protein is CASSPGSDTQYF.

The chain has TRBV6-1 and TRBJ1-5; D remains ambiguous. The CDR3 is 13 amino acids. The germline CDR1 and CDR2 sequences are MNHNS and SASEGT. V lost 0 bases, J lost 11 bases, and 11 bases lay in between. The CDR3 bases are TGTGCCAGCAGTGAAGCGCTTCCTCGGGCCCAGCATTTT. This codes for CASSEALPRAQHF.

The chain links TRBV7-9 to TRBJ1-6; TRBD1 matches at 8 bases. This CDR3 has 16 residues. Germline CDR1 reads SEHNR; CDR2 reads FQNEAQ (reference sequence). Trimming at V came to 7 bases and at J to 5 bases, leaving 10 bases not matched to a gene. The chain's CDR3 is CASTRDRWGNNSPLHF. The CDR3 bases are TGTGCCAGCACTCGGGACAGGTGGGGTAATAATTCACCCCTCCACTTT.

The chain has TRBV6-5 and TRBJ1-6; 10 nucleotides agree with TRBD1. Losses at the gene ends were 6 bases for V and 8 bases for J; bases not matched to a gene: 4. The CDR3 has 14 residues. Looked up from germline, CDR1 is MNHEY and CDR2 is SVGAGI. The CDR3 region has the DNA TGTGCCAGCAGGGCCGGGACAGGGGATTCACCCCTCCACTTT. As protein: CASRAGTGDSPLHF.

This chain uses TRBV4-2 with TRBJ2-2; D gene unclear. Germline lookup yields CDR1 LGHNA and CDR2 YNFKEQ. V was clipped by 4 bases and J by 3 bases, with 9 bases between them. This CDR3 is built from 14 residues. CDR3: CASSRDLHTGELFF. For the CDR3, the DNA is TGTGCCAGCAGCCGAGACCTTCACACCGGGGAGCTGTTTTTT.

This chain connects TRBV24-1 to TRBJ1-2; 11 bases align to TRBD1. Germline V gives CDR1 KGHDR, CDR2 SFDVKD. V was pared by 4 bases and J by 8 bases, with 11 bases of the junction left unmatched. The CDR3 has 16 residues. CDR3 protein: CATSEPRTGGASGYTF. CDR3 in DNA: TGTGCCACCAGTGAGCCTAGGACAGGGGGCGCCTCCGGCTACACCTTC.